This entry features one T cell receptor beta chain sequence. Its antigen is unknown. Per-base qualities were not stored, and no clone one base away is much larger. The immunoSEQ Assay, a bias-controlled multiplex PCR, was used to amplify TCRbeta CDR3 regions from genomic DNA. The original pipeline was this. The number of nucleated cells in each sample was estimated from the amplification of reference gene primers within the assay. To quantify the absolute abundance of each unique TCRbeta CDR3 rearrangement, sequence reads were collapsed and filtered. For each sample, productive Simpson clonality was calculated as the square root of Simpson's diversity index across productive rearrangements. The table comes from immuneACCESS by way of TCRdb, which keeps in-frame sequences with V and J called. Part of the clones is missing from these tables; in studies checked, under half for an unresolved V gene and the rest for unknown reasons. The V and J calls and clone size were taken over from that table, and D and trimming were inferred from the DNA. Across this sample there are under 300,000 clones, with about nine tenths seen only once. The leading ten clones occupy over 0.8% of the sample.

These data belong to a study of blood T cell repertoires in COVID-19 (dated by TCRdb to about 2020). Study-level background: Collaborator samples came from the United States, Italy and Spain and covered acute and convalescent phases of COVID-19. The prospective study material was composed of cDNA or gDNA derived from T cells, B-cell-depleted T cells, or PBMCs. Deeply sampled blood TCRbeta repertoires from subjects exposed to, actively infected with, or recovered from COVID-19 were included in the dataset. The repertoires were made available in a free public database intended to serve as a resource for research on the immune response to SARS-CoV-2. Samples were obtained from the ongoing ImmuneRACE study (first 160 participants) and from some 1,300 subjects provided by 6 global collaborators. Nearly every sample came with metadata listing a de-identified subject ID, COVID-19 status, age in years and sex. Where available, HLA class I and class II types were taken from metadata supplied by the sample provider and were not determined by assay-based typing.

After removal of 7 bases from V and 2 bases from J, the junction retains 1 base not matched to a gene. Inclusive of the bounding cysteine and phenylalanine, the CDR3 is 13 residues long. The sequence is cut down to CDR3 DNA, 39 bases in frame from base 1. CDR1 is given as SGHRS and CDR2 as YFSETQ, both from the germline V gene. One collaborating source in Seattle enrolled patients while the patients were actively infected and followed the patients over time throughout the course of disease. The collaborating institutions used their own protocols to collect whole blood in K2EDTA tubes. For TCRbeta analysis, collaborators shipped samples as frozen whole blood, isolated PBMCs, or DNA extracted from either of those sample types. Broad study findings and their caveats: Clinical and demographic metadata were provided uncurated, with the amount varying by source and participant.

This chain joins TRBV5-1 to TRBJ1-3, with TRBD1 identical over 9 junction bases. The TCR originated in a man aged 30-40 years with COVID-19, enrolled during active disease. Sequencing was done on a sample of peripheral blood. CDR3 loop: CASRTGAGNTIYF. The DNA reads TGCGCCAGCCGGACAGGGGCTGGAAACACCATATATTTT.